The 29 T cell receptor beta chains below all came from one sample that was sequenced in a study of T cells in Graves' hyperthyroidism and ophthalmopathy. It was RNA transcripts that yielded the amplified TCR beta CDR3 regions. The HTBI primer set drove a first-round RT-PCR of the TCR CDR3. A single record per CDR3 protein comes from TCRdb applying MiXCR to the multiplex PCR reads. Among some 560,000 distinct CDR3 sequences listed, approximately 15% were seen once. The sample comprised blood. These receptors originate from a woman aged 40 to 50 with Graves' hyperthyroidism.

To note about this clonotype: This may be a read error: a much more frequent sequence differs by one nucleotide. This chain uses TRBV27 with TRBJ2-7; D is perhaps TRBD2 (6 bases). The CDR3 has 15 amino acids. Between the trimmed V and J ends, which lost 3 bases and 6 bases, there was a span of 18 bases. CDR1 and CDR2 (germline): MNHEY, SMNVEV (reference sequence). The CDR3 DNA sequence: TGTGCCAGCAGTTTGGGGCCGGGAGAGGTACGCGAGCAGTACTTC. Its translation is CASSLGPGEVREQYF.

This clonotype was seen ten or more times. The V gene is TRBV28, the J gene TRBJ1-1, with 10 bases fitting TRBD1. Germline CDR1 is MDHEN and CDR2 is SYDVKM. The V and J ends lost 3 bases and 5 bases, in that order; junction bases with no gene match: 9. CDR3 size: 16 residues. The CDR3 DNA is TGTGCCAGCAGTTTTCCCCAGACAGGGGGCAATACTGAAGCTTTCTTT. This encodes CASSFPQTGGNTEAFF. The whole variable domain, filled in from reference TRBV28 and TRBJ1-1, reads DVKVTQSSRYLVKRTGEKVFLECVQDMDHENMFWYRQDPGLGLRLIYFSYDVKMKEKGDIPEGYSVSREKKERFSLILESASTNQTSMYLCASSFPQTGGNTEAFFGQGTRLTVV.

V gene TRBV27 combines with J gene TRBJ2-7; a possible D gene is TRBD2 (6 bases). The CDR3 contains 14 residues. The V end was cut by 2 bases, the J end by 7 bases, with 15 bases between. Germline loops: CDR1 MNHEY, CDR2 SMNVEV (reference sequence). The DNA for the CDR3 is TGTGCCAGCAGTTTAAGTCGGAGGGTGGGGGAGCAGTACTTC. Translated, it gives CASSLSRRVGEQYF.

This clonotype appeared a few times. The V and J genes are TRBV5-1 and TRBJ1-2; D unclear. The CDR3 is made up of 15 amino acids. With 0 bases removed from V and 0 bases from J, the gap between germline ends came to 9 bases. Per germline, CDR1 SGHRS and CDR2 YFSETQ. CDR3 residues: CASSLEDPANYGYTF. CDR3 bases: TGCGCCAGCAGCTTGGAGGACCCTGCTAACTATGGCTACACCTTC.

Concerning this clonotype: Just one base apart from a much larger clone, this may be a read error. The chain combines TRBV28 with TRBJ1-5; TRBD1 might be the D (6 bases). Germline values: CDR1 MDHEN, CDR2 SYDVKM. This CDR3 spans 14 amino acids. V lost 6 bases and J 6 bases, leaving 15 bases between the germline ends. CDR3 DNA: TGTGCCAGCAGCAACAGGGTTACCAGTCAGCCCCAGCATTTT. Protein: CASSNRVTSQPQHF.

This clonotype was counted ten times or more. The chain is built from TRBV28 and TRBJ2-7; 8 bases fit TRBD1. The CDR3 runs 15 residues. V trimming: 2 bases; J trimming: 4 bases; junction bases outside the gene matches: 7. Germline loops: CDR1 MDHEN, CDR2 SYDVKM. The CDR3 DNA follows: TGTGCCAGCAGTTTACAGGGGGCAGGGTTATACGAGCAGTACTTC. This codes for CASSLQGAGLYEQYF.

This clonotype was seen at least ten times. The V gene is TRBV7-2, the J gene TRBJ1-5; D is undetermined. Germline V gene data show CDR1 as SGHTA and CDR2 as FQGNSA. The length of the CDR3 is 17 residues. The ends were cut back, 1 base at V and 5 bases at J, with 18 bases in the middle. CDR3 coding DNA: TGTGCCAGCAGCTTAGAATTTACCCGGGGTGCGGATCAGCCCCAGCATTTT. Translation gives CASSLEFTRGADQPQHF.

This clonotype appeared many times. V is TRBV12-3 or TRBV12-4 and J is TRBJ1-2; TRBD1 aligns across 7 bases. The CDR3 spans 15 residues. J gave up 2 bases and V 6 bases, and 9 bases lay outside the gene matches. DNA for the CDR3: TGTGCCAGCAGCCCCCGACAGGGTAGGAACTATGGCTACACCTTC. Protein: CASSPRQGRNYGYTF.

The rearrangement uses TRBV5-1 and TRBJ2-7, with no clear D. The CDR3 covers 17 residues. The V gene's germline CDR1 is SGHRS and CDR2 YFSETQ. V was pared by 6 bases and J by 6 bases, with 28 bases between. CDR3 DNA: TGCGCCAGCACCCCCTGTTCAGACATACTACGTTGTACCGAGCAGTACTTC. Translated: CASTPCSDILRCTEQYF.

With respect to this clonotype: One base away lies a much larger clone, so this may be a sequencing read error. V and J are TRBV5-1 and TRBJ2-1, with a tentative D call TRBD1 (6 bases). CDR1 is SGHRS and CDR2 is YFSETQ in the germline V gene. The CDR3 consists of 14 residues. Deletions cut 7 bases from V and 7 bases from J, with 18 bases between. CDR3 protein: CASEWGPGLNEQFF. In nucleotides, the CDR3 is TGCGCCAGCGAATGGGGGCCAGGGCTTAATGAGCAGTTCTTC.

Concerning this clonotype itself: A much larger clone differs from this one at a single base, so this may be a read error. The J gene is TRBJ1-5, the V gene TRBV2; TRBD1 is a possible D gene (5 bases). The CDR3 is 15 amino acids. The V gene's germline CDR1 is SNHLY and CDR2 FYNNEI. In DNA form, the CDR3 reads TGTGCCAGCCAGGAGGGGATCTATAGCAATCAGCCCCGGCATTTT. The encoded protein is CASQEGIYSNQPRHF.

This chain connects TRBV29-1 to TRBJ2-1, with D tentatively TRBD2 (7 bases). Germline-derived CDR1 and CDR2 are SQVTM and ANQGSEA. Trimming removed 1 base at V and 0 bases at J, with 16 bases between. The CDR3 length is 17 residues. As DNA, the CDR3 is TGCAGCGTTGAAGGGGGGGGCGGGACTTACTCCTACAATGAGCAGTTCTTC. Translated, it gives CSVEGGGGTYSYNEQFF.

This clonotype was counted at least ten times. This chain uses TRBV12-3 or TRBV12-4 with TRBJ1-5, with 9 nucleotides matching TRBD1. J was trimmed by 7 bases and V by 3 bases; bases with no gene match: 4. CDR3 size: 14 residues. Here the CDR3 reads CASSLDRGRQPQHF. In nucleotides, the CDR3 is TGTGCCAGCAGTTTGGACAGGGGAAGGCAGCCCCAGCATTTT.

This clonotype was recorded at least ten times. The rearrangement uses TRBV20-1 and TRBJ2-1; 12 positions agree with TRBD2. Trimming took 5 bases from V and 4 from J; bases not matched to a gene: 3. The germline V gene encodes CDR1 DFQATT and CDR2 SNEGSKA (reference sequence). The CDR3 has 14 amino acids. CDR3: CSASGLAGYNEQFF. The CDR3 region has the DNA TGCAGTGCTTCGGGACTAGCGGGTTACAATGAGCAGTTCTTC.

The chain has TRBV28 and TRBJ2-7, with 10 bases aligning to TRBD2. The CDR3 covers 15 residues. Unmatched junction bases numbered 8, after V lost 2 bases and J lost 7 bases. Germline V gene data show CDR1 as MDHEN and CDR2 as SYDVKM. This chain's CDR3 is CASSLALAGAGEQYF. As DNA, the CDR3 is TGTGCCAGCAGTTTAGCCCTAGCGGGAGCCGGAGAGCAGTACTTC.

This clonotype was counted ten times or more. This chain links TRBV7-2 with TRBJ1-2, with D uncertain. The CDR3 has 13 residues. The V gene's germline CDR1 is SGHTA and CDR2 FQGNSA. The V end was cut by 5 bases, the J end by 4 bases, with 11 bases between. The CDR3 spells CASSVPGLYGYTF. DNA for the CDR3: TGTGCCAGCAGCGTCCCTGGCCTCTATGGCTACACCTTC.

This clonotype has ten or more counts. The CDR3 sequence is CASMGGTSYNEQFF. CDR3 DNA sequence: TGCGCCAGCATGGGGGGCACCAGCTACAATGAGCAGTTCTTC. The J gene is TRBJ2-1, the V gene TRBV5-1; D is tentatively TRBD1 or TRBD2 (6 bases each). With 6 bases removed from V and 3 bases from J, the gap between germline ends came to 13 bases. Germline CDR1 reads SGHRS; CDR2 reads YFSETQ. CDR3 length: 14 residues. The full variable domain, with the rest looked up from reference TRBV5-1 and TRBJ2-1, is KAGVTQTPRYLIKTRGQQVTLSCSPISGHRSVSWYQQTPGQGLQFLFEYFSETQRNKGNFPGRFSGRQFSNSRSEMNVSTLELGDSALYLCASMGGTSYNEQFFGPGTRLTVL.

The chain couples TRBV3-1 to TRBJ2-2; no definite D call. V lost 1 base and J 16 bases, leaving 13 bases between the germline ends. This CDR3 spans 12 amino acids. The germline V gene encodes CDR1 LGHDT and CDR2 YNNKEL (reference sequence). For the CDR3, the DNA is TGTGCCAGCAGCCAAGGGACCGGACCCCCGTTTTTT. This translates into CASSQGTGPPFF.

This clonotype occurred many times. V is TRBV10-3 and J is TRBJ1-1; 10 nucleotides match TRBD1. Trimming at V came to 2 bases and at J to 0 bases, leaving 0 bases not matched to a gene. CDR1 ENHRY and CDR2 SYGVKD come from the germline V gene. This CDR3 region has 15 residues. The CDR3 nucleotides are TGTGCCATCAGTGAGGGACAGGGGGTGAACACTGAAGCTTTCTTT. This sequence encodes CAISEGQGVNTEAFF.

There are a few counts of this clonotype. The rearrangement joins TRBV6-5 to TRBJ2-7; tentative D call: TRBD2 (5 bases). The CDR3 spans 14 residues. V lost 0 bases to trimming and J lost 9 bases, with 15 bases between them. Per germline, CDR1 MNHEY and CDR2 SVGAGI. As DNA, the CDR3 is TGTGCCAGCAGTTACTCGGCGGGTAAACCGTGGCAGTACTTC. This gives the protein CASSYSAGKPWQYF.

This clonotype was counted at least ten times. V and J are TRBV2 and TRBJ2-5; D is unresolved. CDR1 SNHLY and CDR2 FYNNEI come from the germline V gene. V was cut by 4 bases and J by 7 bases, with 7 bases left in between. This CDR3 has 11 amino acids. In nucleotides, the CDR3 is TGTGCCAGCAGTGTGTCTGGGACCCAGTACTTC. Its protein is CASSVSGTQYF.

This clonotype showed up many times. The chain joins TRBV6-1 to TRBJ2-7; the match to TRBD1 covers 7 bases. Germline CDR1 is MNHNS and CDR2 is SASEGT. The CDR3 runs to 14 residues. Unmatched junction bases numbered 9, after V lost 6 bases and J lost 4 bases. The CDR3 spells CASRSGTATYEQYF. The CDR3 coding sequence is TGTGCCAGCAGGTCCGGGACAGCCACATACGAGCAGTACTTC.

A note on this clonotype: Just one base apart from a much larger clone, this may be a read error. The V gene is TRBV5-1, the J gene TRBJ2-2, with 16 nucleotides matching TRBD2. CDR1 and CDR2 from the germline V gene are SGHRS and YFSETQ. The CDR3 is 20 amino acids. The CDR3 DNA follows: TGCGCCGGCAGCCCATCCGGGACTAGCGGGAGGGCCCTCTACACCGGGGAGCTGTTTTTT. It encodes CAGSPSGTSGRALYTGELFF. The full variable domain, its missing parts supplied by reference TRBV5-1 and TRBJ2-2, is KAGVTQTPRYLIKTRGQQVTLSCSPISGHRSVSWYQQTPGQGLQFLFEYFSETQRNKGNFPGRFSGRQFSNSRSEMNVSTLELGDSALYLCAGSPSGTSGRALYTGELFFGEGSRLTVL.

This clonotype was observed many times. The rearrangement uses TRBV11-1 and TRBJ2-1; TRBD1 is a possible D gene (6 bases). From germline, CDR1 is SGHAT and CDR2 FQDESV (reference sequence). Trimming cost V 5 bases and J 9 bases, with 8 bases left between them. The CDR3 has 11 amino acids. In nucleotides, the CDR3 is TGTGCCAGCAGCGGGGGCCGTGAGCAGTTCTTC. This translates into CASSGGREQFF.

This sequence joins TRBV5-1 and TRBJ2-7; D is undetermined. Trimming pared 0 bases from V and 5 bases from J, leaving 12 bases between. CDR3 size: 14 residues. Germline CDR1 is SGHRS and CDR2 is YFSETQ. CDR3 coding DNA: TGCGCCAGCAGCTTGGCCGGGTATCTCAACGAGCAGTACTTC. Translated: CASSLAGYLNEQYF.

The table lists this clonotype with many counts. The chain uses TRBV20-1 and TRBJ1-5; possibly TRBD1 for D (6 bases). The length of the CDR3 is 13 residues. The ends were cut back, 7 bases at V and 0 bases at J, with 10 bases in the middle. Germline-derived CDR1 and CDR2 are DFQATT and SNEGSKA (reference sequence). CDR3 bases: TGCAGTGGGACGGACAGTAGCAATCAGCCCCAGCATTTT. Encoded protein: CSGTDSSNQPQHF.

This clonotype was counted many times. CDR3 protein: CASSSSGSYPYEQYF. The CDR3, as DNA: TGTGCCAGCAGCTCTAGCGGGAGTTACCCCTACGAGCAGTACTTC. The chain carries TRBV13 and TRBJ2-7; 10 bases map to TRBD2. Germline trimming cut 4 bases from V and 2 bases from J; bases unmatched to any gene: 5. CDR1 is PRHDT, CDR2 FYEKMQ, per germline (reference sequence). This CDR3 region has 15 residues.

This clonotype was found a few times. The rearrangement uses TRBV20-1 and TRBJ2-1; the match to TRBD2 covers 7 bases. Germline V gene sequence: CDR1 DFQATT, CDR2 SNEGSKA (reference sequence). CDR3 size: 15 residues. V lost 3 bases, J lost 6 bases, and 11 bases stayed unmatched. The CDR3 here is CSASHLAVLRNEQFF. CDR3 sequence (DNA): TGCAGTGCTAGTCATCTAGCGGTTTTGCGCAATGAGCAGTTCTTC.

This clonotype was recorded a few times. The rearrangement joins TRBV20-1 to TRBJ1-2; 8 bases align to TRBD1. The CDR3 contains 13 residues. The V and J ends lost 5 bases and 3 bases, in that order; junction bases with no gene match: 5. CDR1 DFQATT and CDR2 SNEGSKA come from the germline V gene (reference sequence). The CDR3 here is CSASQGADYGYTF. As DNA, the CDR3 is TGCAGTGCTTCCCAGGGGGCCGACTATGGCTACACCTTC.